Following are 24 T cell receptor beta chains from one sample sequenced in a study of blood T cell repertoires in COVID-19 (dated by TCRdb to 2020 to 2021). Receptor amplification or capture employed the immunoSEQ multiplex PCR assay. Drawn from immuneACCESS, this table holds only the in-frame rearrangements with V and J called that TCRdb kept. Clones are partly lost; checked studies trace under half to an unresolved V gene and leave the rest unexplained. This sample has about 240,000 clones in its table, and approximately 85% of those were observed once. The ten most abundant clones make up approximately 5% of the sample. Source material: peripheral blood. The origin of the receptors is a man aged 50-60 years with COVID-19, enrolled during active disease.

CDR3 amino acids: CSFRTAGELFF. The CDR3 region has the DNA TGCAGCTTCCGGACAGCCGGGGAGCTGTTTTTT. The chain is built from TRBV29-1 and TRBJ2-2, with D tentatively TRBD1 (6 bases). Trimming stripped 8 bases from V and 6 bases from J, with 10 bases between. Germline CDR1 is SQVTM and CDR2 is ANQGSEA. The CDR3 runs to 11 residues.

The CDR3 region has the DNA TGTGCCAGCAGCCAAGTGGGGACAGGTTCAGGCGGGGAGCTGTTTTTT. Translation gives CASSQVGTGSGGELFF. The J gene is TRBJ2-2, the V gene TRBV3-1 (or the pseudogene TRBV3-2); TRBD1 agrees at 8 bases. Trimming took 1 base from V and 7 from J; bases not matched to a gene: 8. Germline CDR1 LGHDT, CDR2 YNNKEL (reference sequence). This CDR3 region has 16 residues.

V and J are TRBV3-1 (or the pseudogene TRBV3-2) and TRBJ2-5; 12 bases fit TRBD2. CDR1 is LGHDT and CDR2 is YNNKEL in the germline V gene (reference sequence). Trimming cost V 8 bases and J 5 bases; bases outside gene matches: 12. CDR3 size: 16 residues. The CDR3 here is CASRRTSGVIGETQYF. DNA for the CDR3: TGTGCCAGCCGGAGGACTAGCGGGGTGATCGGGGAGACCCAGTACTTC.

The chain is built from TRBV3-1 (or the pseudogene TRBV3-2) and TRBJ1-1, with a tentative D call TRBD1 (5 bases). The CDR3 runs to 15 residues. V lost 0 bases, J lost 5 bases, and 13 bases lay in between. The V gene's germline CDR1 is LGHDT and CDR2 YNNKEL (reference sequence). CDR3 loop: CASSQDSQGGTEAFF. The CDR3 DNA reads as TGTGCCAGCAGCCAAGATAGCCAGGGAGGGACTGAAGCTTTCTTT.

The chain recombines TRBV19 with TRBJ1-2; 12 bases agree with TRBD1. From germline, CDR1 is LNHDA and CDR2 SQIVND (reference sequence). There are 16 residues in the CDR3. The trim removed 6 bases at V and 6 bases at J, leaving 11 bases unmatched. The CDR3 region is CASRYRDRGRSDGYTF. CDR3 in DNA: TGTGCCAGTAGGTACCGGGACAGGGGGCGGTCTGATGGCTACACCTTC.

The J gene is TRBJ1-1, the V gene TRBV28; D not certain. V lost 7 bases to trimming and J lost 2 bases, with 14 bases between them. Germline CDR1 MDHEN, CDR2 SYDVKM. This CDR3 has 14 amino acids. CDR3 DNA sequence: TGTGCCAGCACCATGGCCAGCGCTAACACTGAAGCTTTCTTT. It codes for CASTMASANTEAFF.

The CDR3 DNA reads as TGTGCCAGCAGCCGGCAGGTTGGAGGCGGCGATTTCAATGAGCAGTTCTTC. It codes for CASSRQVGGGDFNEQFF. V usage is TRBV4-2 and J usage is TRBJ2-1; possible D gene TRBD2, 5 bases. The CDR3 sequence is 17 residues long. Germline CDR1 reads LGHNA; CDR2 reads YNFKEQ. With 4 bases removed from V and 6 bases from J, the gap between germline ends came to 22 bases.

The chain uses TRBV6-2 or TRBV6-3 and TRBJ2-7; 7 bases map to TRBD1. Trimming cost V 0 bases and J 3 bases; bases outside gene matches: 14. The CDR3 sequence is 18 residues long. CDR1 is MNHEY, CDR2 SVGEGT, per germline. The chain's CDR3 is CASSYSIVGGLVGYEQYF. For the CDR3, the DNA is TGTGCCAGCAGTTACTCGATAGTAGGGGGCCTTGTAGGCTACGAGCAGTACTTC.

This clone came up a few times. V and J are TRBV6-5 and TRBJ2-2, with D tentatively TRBD1 (5 bases). There are 12 residues in the CDR3. V gave up 5 bases and J gave up 7 bases, with 8 bases separating them. Germline CDR1 and CDR2: MNHEY and SVGAGI. This CDR3 is CASSQGFGELFF. CDR3 nucleotides: TGTGCCAGCAGTCAGGGATTCGGGGAGCTGTTTTTT.

The J gene is TRBJ1-2, the V gene TRBV18; D call uncertain. CDR3 length equals 12 residues. Per the germline V gene, CDR1 is KGHSH and CDR2 is LQKENI. Trimming stripped 4 bases from V and 3 bases from J, with 6 bases between. CDR3 coding DNA: TGTGCCAGCTCACTCGAGGACTATGGCTACACCTTC. This encodes CASSLEDYGYTF.

The V call is TRBV10-3, the J call TRBJ1-5; TRBD1 agrees at 7 bases. V shed 3 bases, J shed 5 bases, and the junction held 10 bases outside the gene matches. Per germline, CDR1 ENHRY and CDR2 SYGVKD. CDR3 size: 16 residues. The CDR3 DNA reads TGTGCCATCAGTGACAACCCGGACAGGAGGGATCAGCCCCAGCATTTT. Translation gives CAISDNPDRRDQPQHF.

The chain uses TRBV6-1 and TRBJ1-2; 7 nucleotides line up with TRBD1. V dropped 3 bases and J dropped 7; count of bases not matched to a gene: 8. The V gene's germline CDR1 is MNHNS and CDR2 SASEGT. This CDR3 contains 14 residues. The CDR3 DNA sequence: TGTGCCAGCAGTGACGTAGACAGGGTATCTGGCTACACCTTC. Amino acids: CASSDVDRVSGYTF.

The chain joins TRBV6-6 to TRBJ2-1; TRBD1 matches at 7 bases. The CDR3 is made up of 14 amino acids. The junction had 7 bases not matched to a gene; V was cut back by 6 bases and J by 5 bases. Germline V gene data show CDR1 as MNHNY and CDR2 as SVGAGI (reference sequence). CDR3 sequence: CASSRDSSNNEQFF. The CDR3 DNA is TGTGCCAGCAGCCGGGACAGTAGTAACAATGAGCAGTTCTTC.

This sequence joins TRBV7-6 and TRBJ2-1, with 7 nucleotides matching TRBD2. The germline gives CDR1 SGHVS, CDR2 FNYEAQ. V was clipped by 5 bases and J by 3 bases; unmatched bases: 10. The CDR3 covers 16 residues. The CDR3 spells CASSPTSGANYNEQFF. Here the CDR3 DNA reads TGTGCCAGCAGCCCGACAAGCGGGGCGAACTACAATGAGCAGTTCTTC.

This chain connects TRBV6-1 to TRBJ1-2; D is undetermined. The V gene lost 3 bases and the J gene lost 5 bases, with 10 bases spanning the gap. From germline, CDR1 is MNHNS and CDR2 SASEGT. The CDR3 extends over 13 amino acids. CDR3 sequence (DNA): TGTGCCAGCAGTGATTCCGGGAGATATGGCTACACCTTC. Protein sequence: CASSDSGRYGYTF.

This chain uses TRBV12-3 or TRBV12-4 with TRBJ1-4; D is uncertain. The CDR3 is made up of 13 amino acids. The V and J ends lost 4 bases and 6 bases respectively, with 9 bases between them. The CDR3 spells CASSYLRYEKLFF. For the CDR3, the DNA is TGTGCCAGCAGTTATCTCCGGTATGAAAAACTGTTTTTT.

This chain links TRBV7-3 with TRBJ1-2; tentative D call: TRBD1 (6 bases). Germline V gene lookup returns CDR1 SGHTA and CDR2 FQGTGA. Trimming pared 5 bases from V and 8 bases from J, leaving 15 bases between. This CDR3 is 13 amino acids long. The CDR3: CASSLQGRGGYTF. The CDR3 bases are TGTGCCAGCAGCCTTCAGGGGCGTGGAGGCTACACCTTC. The variable domain in full, with the rest retrieved from reference TRBV7-3 and TRBJ1-2, is GAGVSQTPSNKVTEKGKYVELRCDPISGHTALYWYRQSLGQGPEFLIYFQGTGAADDSGLPNDRFFAVRPEGSVSTLKIQRTERGDSAVYLCASSLQGRGGYTFGSGTRLTVV.

This chain joins TRBV5-1 and TRBJ2-3; 10 nucleotides match TRBD2. Losses at the gene ends were 0 bases for V and 1 base for J; bases not matched to a gene: 5. The germline V gene encodes CDR1 SGHRS and CDR2 YFSETQ. The CDR3 loop spans 17 amino acids. CDR3 sequence reads: CASSLGITSGGTDTQYF. The CDR3 nucleotides read TGCGCCAGCAGCTTGGGAATCACTAGCGGGGGCACAGATACGCAGTATTTT.

The chain joins TRBV19 to TRBJ2-1, with 9 bases that match TRBD1. The CDR3 has 15 amino acids. Germline-derived CDR1 and CDR2 are LNHDA and SQIVND (reference sequence). After removal of 6 bases from V and 2 bases from J, the junction contained 5 bases not matched to a gene. The CDR3 sequence is CASRTGTGTYNEQFF. In DNA form, the CDR3 reads TGTGCCAGTAGAACCGGGACAGGGACCTACAATGAGCAGTTCTTC.

V is TRBV25-1 and J is TRBJ1-6; D remains unclear. CDR3 length: 13 amino acids. Germline V CDR1 and CDR2: MGHDK, SYGVNS. V shed 8 bases and J shed 0 bases, with 5 bases lying between them. CDR3 in DNA: TGTGCCAGCCTTAGCTCCTATAATTCACCCCTCCACTTT. This gives the protein CASLSSYNSPLHF. The full variable domain, in which reference TRBV25-1 and TRBJ1-6 provide the parts outside the CDR3, is EADIYQTPRYLVIGTGKKITLECSQTMGHDKMYWYQQDPGMELHLIHYSYGVNSTEKGDLSSESTVSRIRTEHFPLTLESARPSHTSQYLCASLSSYNSPLHFGNGTRLTVT.

J is TRBJ2-3 and V is TRBV19, with no clear D. Per germline, CDR1 LNHDA and CDR2 SQIVND (reference sequence). Trimming pared 5 bases from V and 3 bases from J, leaving 15 bases between. The CDR3 is made up of 15 amino acids. CDR3 amino acids: CASSDRLLTTDTQYF. For the CDR3, the DNA is TGTGCCAGTAGTGATAGGTTGTTGACAACAGATACGCAGTATTTT.

This clone was picked up a small number of times. This rearrangement joins TRBV7-2 to TRBJ2-7; TRBD2 is a possible D gene (6 bases). The CDR3 spans 17 residues. Trimming took 2 bases from V and 4 from J, leaving 21 bases between them. CDR1 and CDR2 from the germline V gene are SGHTA and FQGNSA. CDR3 in DNA: TGTGCCAGCAGCTTACCACGCGGGACTTCTAATCCTTACGAGCAGTACTTC. It yields the protein CASSLPRGTSNPYEQYF. The full variable domain, in which reference TRBV7-2 and TRBJ2-7 provide the parts outside the CDR3, is GAGVSQSPSNKVTEKGKDVELRCDPISGHTALYWYRQSLGQGLEFLIYFQGNSAPDKSGLPSDRFSAERTGGSVSTLTIQRTQQEDSAVYLCASSLPRGTSNPYEQYFGPGTRLTVT.

In its sample, this clone was seen once. The chain uses TRBV30 and TRBJ1-1, with unresolved D. Deletions cut 4 bases from V and 0 bases from J, with 9 bases between. The CDR3 extends over 13 amino acids. The germline V gene has CDR1 GTSNPN and CDR2 SVGIG (reference sequence). CDR3 amino acids: CAWNEALNTEAFF. CDR3 nucleotides: TGTGCCTGGAATGAGGCATTGAACACTGAAGCTTTCTTT.

The chain links TRBV10-3 to TRBJ2-3; TRBD1 matches 8 bases. With V trimmed by 8 bases and J by 4 bases, 2 bases remained unmatched. Germline assignment: CDR1 ENHRY and CDR2 SYGVKD. This CDR3 contains 12 residues. CDR3 bases: TGTGCCATCGGCAGGGGGCCAGATACGCAGTATTTT. Amino acids: CAIGRGPDTQYF.